Below, 10 T cell receptor beta chains from the same sample are listed, as sequenced in a study of blood T cell repertoires in COVID-19. Here immunoSEQ multiplex PCR was the method, and the copy in TCRdb shows in-frame clones only, minus some. Of about 280,000 clones listed, roughly 86% are singletons. The sequenced material came from peripheral blood. These receptors originate from a woman aged 25 to 39 who had recovered from COVID-19.

The rearrangement uses TRBV28 and TRBJ2-7; 7 nucleotides agree with TRBD1. This CDR3 has 17 amino acids. CDR1 MDHEN and CDR2 SYDVKM come from the germline V gene. The trim removed 1 base at V and 0 bases at J, leaving 9 bases unmatched. The CDR3 is CASSLSAGAGGSYEQYF. CDR3 DNA: TGTGCCAGCAGTTTATCTGCGGGCGCAGGGGGCTCCTACGAGCAGTACTTC.

V gene TRBV6-5 combines with J gene TRBJ2-4; tentatively, D is TRBD2 (7 bases). The germline V and J ends were trimmed by 6 bases and 8 bases, with 17 bases remaining between them. CDR3 length: 14 amino acids. From germline, CDR1 is MNHEY and CDR2 SVGAGI. CDR3 region: CASSQQQGGDIQYF. The DNA of the CDR3 is TGTGCCAGCAGCCAACAACAGGGAGGGGACATTCAGTACTTC.

The genes are TRBV19 and TRBJ1-2; D remains unclear. V lost 3 bases to trimming and J lost 6 bases, with 11 bases between them. CDR3 length: 13 amino acids. Germline V gene lookup returns CDR1 LNHDA and CDR2 SQIVND (reference sequence). Here the CDR3 DNA reads TGTGCCAGTAGTATGGGAGAGGCACATGGCTACACCTTC. Its protein is CASSMGEAHGYTF.

In regard to this clone: This sample also contains other DNA sequences that code for the same CDR3. V is TRBV6-5 and J is TRBJ1-1; no clear D. Trimming stripped 0 bases from V and 2 bases from J, with 7 bases between. CDR1 is MNHEY and CDR2 is SVGAGI in the germline V gene. This CDR3 has 14 residues. In nucleotides, the CDR3 is TGTGCCAGCAGTTACTCCGGGTTAAACACTGAAGCTTTCTTT. Translating gives CASSYSGLNTEAFF.

The chain combines TRBV3-1 (or the pseudogene TRBV3-2) with TRBJ1-6; unclear D gene. The CDR3 is 12 amino acids. CDR1 is LGHDT, CDR2 YNNKEL, per germline (reference sequence). Trimming stripped 2 bases from V and 8 bases from J, with 4 bases between. The CDR3 DNA follows: TGTGCCAGCAGCCAATCCGATTCACCCCTCCACTTT. This codes for CASSQSDSPLHF.

The J gene is TRBJ1-1, the V gene TRBV2; D is uncertain. V was cut by 7 bases and J by 0 bases, with 12 bases left in between. The CDR3 loop spans 14 amino acids. Looked up from germline, CDR1 is SNHLY and CDR2 is FYNNEI. Here the CDR3 reads CASTGQNLNTEAFF. The CDR3 DNA reads TGTGCCAGCACAGGTCAAAACTTGAACACTGAAGCTTTCTTT.

The chain joins TRBV6-5 to TRBJ1-1; D gene unclear. Trimming removed 2 bases at V and 2 bases at J, with 12 bases between. Germline CDR1 reads MNHEY; CDR2 reads SVGAGI. This CDR3 comprises 15 residues. CDR3 in DNA: TGTGCCAGCAGTTACACCGACGGAGGAAACACTGAAGCTTTCTTT. Encoded protein: CASSYTDGGNTEAFF.

The genes are TRBV28 and TRBJ2-7; 12 bases line up with TRBD1. Germline CDR1 MDHEN, CDR2 SYDVKM. The J segment lost 6 bases and the V segment lost 8 bases, leaving 11 bases of the junction unmatched. This CDR3 is built from 15 residues. The CDR3 bases are TGTGCCAGCCTTCGGGACAGGGGGCGTTCGGGCGAGCAGTACTTC. Translation gives CASLRDRGRSGEQYF.

The V and J genes are TRBV6-5 and TRBJ1-4; TRBD1 aligns across 10 bases. CDR1 MNHEY and CDR2 SVGAGI come from the germline V gene. The J segment lost 8 bases and the V segment lost 0 bases, leaving 6 bases of the junction unmatched. This CDR3 has 16 amino acids. The CDR3 DNA reads TGTGCCAGCAGTTACTCGATGGGGACAGGGGAAGAAAAACTGTTTTTT. The encoded protein is CASSYSMGTGEEKLFF.

This clone was seen a handful of times. The chain couples TRBV4-2 to TRBJ1-5; D is perhaps TRBD1 (6 bases). The V gene lost 0 bases and the J gene lost 7 bases, with 19 bases spanning the gap. This CDR3 contains 17 residues. Germline V gives CDR1 LGHNA, CDR2 YNFKEQ. CDR3 loop: CASSQDSVGGGKQPQHF. The DNA of the CDR3 is TGTGCCAGCAGCCAAGATTCTGTGGGAGGGGGGAAACAGCCCCAGCATTTT.